Below, one T cell receptor (beta chain) is given with its context. The data belong to a study of blood T cells in healthy people across ages. Germline trimming cut 3 bases from V and 9 bases from J; bases unmatched to any gene: 16. This CDR3 region has 17 residues. Per germline, CDR1 LGHNA and CDR2 YSLEER. A sample-barcoded 5' primer and a J-beta primer mix were used in a second PCR of about 7 to 12 cycles. TCRdb ran MiXCR on the 5' RACE reads and lists one entry per CDR3 protein. The sample holds around 1,900,000 distinct CDR3 sequences, about 39% seen once. Sequenced material: blood. The receptor comes from a human donor in good health. J is TRBJ2-1 and V is TRBV4-3, with 8 bases aligning to TRBD2. The CDR3 nucleotides are TGCGCCAGCAGCCAGGGGAGCGGCGGGGGGTTTGGCGGTGAGCAGTTCTTC. Translation gives CASSQGSGGGFGGEQFF.